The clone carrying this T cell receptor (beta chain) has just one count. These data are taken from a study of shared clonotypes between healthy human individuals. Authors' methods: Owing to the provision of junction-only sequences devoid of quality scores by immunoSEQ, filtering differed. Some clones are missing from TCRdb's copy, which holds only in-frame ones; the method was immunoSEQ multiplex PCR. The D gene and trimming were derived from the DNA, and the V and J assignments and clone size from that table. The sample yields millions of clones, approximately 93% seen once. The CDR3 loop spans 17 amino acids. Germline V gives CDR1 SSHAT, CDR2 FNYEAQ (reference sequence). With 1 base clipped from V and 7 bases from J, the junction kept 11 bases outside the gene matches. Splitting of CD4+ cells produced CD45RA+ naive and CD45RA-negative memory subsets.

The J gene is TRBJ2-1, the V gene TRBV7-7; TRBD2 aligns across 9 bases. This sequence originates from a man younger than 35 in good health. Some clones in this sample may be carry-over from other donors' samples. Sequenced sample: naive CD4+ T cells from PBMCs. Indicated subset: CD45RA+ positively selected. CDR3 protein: CASSLGPRSGSKNEQFF. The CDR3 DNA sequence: TGTGCCAGCAGCTTAGGACCTCGTAGCGGGAGTAAAAATGAGCAGTTCTTC.